The 29 T cell receptor beta chains in this list originate from one sample, sequenced in a study of blood T cells in healthy people across ages. The authors ran a second PCR of 7 to 11 cycles using a sample-barcoded 5' primer and a J-beta primer mix. MiXCR, run by TCRdb on the 5' RACE reads, gives a single entry per CDR3 protein. The sample consists of around 1.5 million distinct CDR3 sequences, roughly 64% of them appearing once. Sequenced input: blood. Every receptor here comes from a man younger than 35 in good health.

The chain joins TRBV12-3 or TRBV12-4 to TRBJ2-3; the match to TRBD2 covers 11 bases. This CDR3 region has 17 residues. V lost 5 bases to trimming and J lost 2 bases; unmatched junction nucleotides: 9. The chain's CDR3 is CASSPRLAGFFTDTQYF. As DNA, the CDR3 is TGTGCCAGCAGTCCGAGACTAGCGGGATTTTTCACAGATACGCAGTATTTT.

The chain joins TRBV27 to TRBJ2-7, with D possibly matching TRBD1 (5 bases). The DNA end lines up better with TRBJ2-5; the J call may be wrong. Germline V gene lookup returns CDR1 MNHEY and CDR2 SMNVEV (reference sequence). The CDR3 runs to 14 residues. The CDR3: CATNPGQGSETQYF. The CDR3 DNA is TGTGCCACCAACCCCGGGCAGGGTAGTGAGACCCAGTACTTC.

The gene calls are TRBV20-1 and TRBJ2-5; tentatively, D is TRBD1 (6 bases). This CDR3 region has 12 residues. The V gene lost 4 bases and the J gene lost 11 bases, with 17 bases spanning the gap. The germline gives CDR1 DFQATT, CDR2 SNEGSKA (reference sequence). CDR3 protein: CSAMHRASEQYF. The CDR3 DNA reads as TGCAGTGCTATGCACAGGGCGAGTGAGCAGTACTTC.

The table lists this clonotype with a few counts. The gene calls are TRBV7-9 and TRBJ1-2; weak D call: TRBD1 (5 bases). V was cut by 8 bases and J by 1 base, with 8 bases left in between. This CDR3 contains 12 residues. The germline V gene encodes CDR1 SEHNR and CDR2 FQNEAQ (reference sequence). The CDR3 coding sequence is TGTGCCAGCGAGGACAATAACTATGGCTACACCTTC. Amino acid sequence: CASEDNNYGYTF.

The chain is built from TRBV5-5 and TRBJ2-1; 7 positions match TRBD1. Germline CDR1 and CDR2: SGHKS and YYEKEE (reference sequence). V shed 1 base and J 5 bases; nucleotides not matched to a gene: 3. The CDR3 totals 14 residues. The CDR3 loop reads CASSLRGGNNEQFF. CDR3 DNA: TGTGCCAGCAGCTTGCGAGGGGGCAACAATGAGCAGTTCTTC.

CDR3 nucleotide sequence: TGTGCCATCAGTTCCGGGACGACAGGGAGCAGGGTGAGGAATGAGCAGTTCTTC. Protein: CAISSGTTGSRVRNEQFF. V gene TRBV10-3 combines with J gene TRBJ2-1, with 7 bases fitting TRBD1. From germline, CDR1 is ENHRY and CDR2 SYGVKD. Trimming removed 5 bases from V and 7 bases from J; junction bases left unmatched: 20. The CDR3 has 18 amino acids.

The chain uses TRBV6-1 and TRBJ2-7; D might be TRBD1 or TRBD2, each matching 5 bases. V lost 2 bases to trimming and J lost 6 bases, with 20 bases between them. The CDR3 spans 16 residues. The germline gives CDR1 MNHNS, CDR2 SASEGT. CDR3 in amino acids: CASSEPIPGRPREQYF. The DNA for the CDR3 is TGTGCCAGCAGTGAACCAATTCCGGGGCGGCCTCGCGAGCAGTACTTC.

This clonotype was observed a few times. The V gene is TRBV4-1, the J gene TRBJ1-1; D call uncertain. V was shortened by 1 base and J by 5 bases, with 14 bases between the two germline ends. The CDR3 length is 15 residues. Germline V gene data show CDR1 as MGHRA and CDR2 as YSYEKL. DNA of the CDR3: TGCGCCAGCAGCCAAGGGCGGGGTGGACGGACTGAAGCTTTCTTT. Protein sequence: CASSQGRGGRTEAFF.

This chain uses TRBV20-1 with TRBJ2-7; 8 positions agree with TRBD1. The J call is in doubt because the DNA end fits TRBJ2-5 better. The CDR3 totals 14 residues. Per germline, CDR1 DFQATT and CDR2 SNEGSKA (reference sequence). The CDR3 DNA reads as TGCAGTGCTGAAGACAGGGGATTCCGGGAGACCCAGTACTTC. Encoded protein: CSAEDRGFRETQYF.

V gene TRBV12-3 or TRBV12-4 combines with J gene TRBJ1-5, with 7 bases aligning to TRBD1. V was clipped by 7 bases and J by 0 bases; unmatched bases: 15. The CDR3 runs to 18 residues. The CDR3 sequence: CASTKTGIGVYSNQPQHF. The CDR3 coding sequence is TGTGCCAGCACCAAGACAGGGATCGGTGTATATAGCAATCAGCCCCAGCATTTT.

V and J are TRBV20-1 and TRBJ1-2; 7 nucleotides align to TRBD1. Losses at the gene ends were 4 bases for V and 1 base for J; bases not matched to a gene: 3. The CDR3 is 13 amino acids. The germline gives CDR1 DFQATT, CDR2 SNEGSKA (reference sequence). CDR3 residues: CSANDRDNYGYTF. The CDR3 DNA sequence: TGCAGTGCTAACGACAGGGATAACTATGGCTACACCTTC.

This chain connects TRBV18 to TRBJ2-1, with a possible D match to TRBD1 (5 bases). Germline assignment: CDR1 KGHSH and CDR2 LQKENI. Trimming left V 3 bases short and J 3 bases short, with 15 bases between. This CDR3 spans 16 amino acids. This chain's CDR3 is CASSPRARAGYNEQFF. The DNA for the CDR3 is TGTGCCAGCTCACCCCGGGCCAGGGCTGGCTACAATGAGCAGTTCTTC.

The V gene is TRBV6-5, the J gene TRBJ2-7; 7 bases fit TRBD2. CDR3 length equals 15 residues. V dropped 6 bases and J dropped 3; count of bases not matched to a gene: 11. The germline V gene has CDR1 MNHEY and CDR2 SVGAGI. CDR3 protein: CASRGWGGKFYEQYF. The DNA for the CDR3 is TGTGCCAGCAGGGGATGGGGAGGGAAATTCTACGAGCAGTACTTC.

Many counts were recorded for this clonotype. The chain carries TRBV3-1 and TRBJ2-6; D remains unclear. The CDR3 runs to 15 residues. CDR1 is LGHDT and CDR2 is YNNKEL in the germline V gene (reference sequence). With 0 bases removed from V and 0 bases from J, the gap between germline ends came to 3 bases. The DNA for the CDR3 is TGTGCCAGCAGCCAAGATGCCTCTGGGGCCAACGTCCTGACTTTC. This encodes CASSQDASGANVLTF.

This clonotype occurred once. The chain has TRBV6-2 or TRBV6-3 and TRBJ2-7; TRBD2 might be the D (6 bases). CDR3 length: 18 amino acids. The germline V gene encodes CDR1 MNHEY and CDR2 SVGEGT. The V and J ends lost 8 bases and 0 bases respectively, with 26 bases between them. The CDR3 DNA reads TGTGCCAGCGATAACGGGACTCTCAACTACCGGACCTCCTACGAGCAGTACTTC. This translates into CASDNGTLNYRTSYEQYF.

This clonotype showed up many times. V and J are TRBV6-5 and TRBJ1-2; D possibly corresponds to TRBD1 (6 bases). Germline values: CDR1 MNHEY, CDR2 SVGAGI. V gave up 8 bases and J gave up 2 bases, with 9 bases separating them. The CDR3 runs 12 residues. As DNA, the CDR3 is TGTGCCAGCCGTGGGGGCAACTATGGCTACACCTTC. Amino acid sequence: CASRGGNYGYTF.

The V call is TRBV20-1, the J call TRBJ2-6; 7 bases match TRBD1. V gave up 6 bases and J gave up 2 bases; unmatched junction bases: 7. The CDR3 contains 15 residues. Germline V gene sequence: CDR1 DFQATT, CDR2 SNEGSKA (reference sequence). CDR3 in DNA: TGCAGTGCCGTTACAGGGGTAACTGGGGCCAACGTCCTGACTTTC. It translates to CSAVTGVTGANVLTF.

The chain uses TRBV24-1 and TRBJ2-1; a weak D match, TRBD2 (7 bases). Trimming took 4 bases from V and 6 from J, leaving 12 bases between them. The CDR3 sequence is 14 residues long. Germline loops: CDR1 KGHDR, CDR2 SFDVKD. CDR3 coding DNA: TGTGCCACCAGTGAACGGGGGGCCCGCAATGAGCAGTTCTTC. This sequence encodes CATSERGARNEQFF.

The chain couples TRBV11-2 to TRBJ2-7; D remains ambiguous. The CDR3 is 13 amino acids. Germline CDR1 is SGHAT and CDR2 is FQNNGV. V shed 6 bases and J shed 3 bases, with 12 bases lying between them. CDR3 region: CASSSNNIYEQYF. CDR3 bases: TGTGCCAGCAGTTCTAACAATATCTACGAGCAGTACTTC.

The V call is TRBV7-9, the J call TRBJ2-5, with 7 positions matching TRBD2. CDR1 and CDR2 from the germline V gene are SEHNR and FQNEAQ (reference sequence). The CDR3 consists of 16 residues. Unmatched junction bases numbered 11, after V lost 5 bases and J lost 2 bases. DNA for the CDR3: TGTGCCAGCAGCCCCCGGACTAGTTCGGGGCAAGAGACCCAGTACTTC. It yields the protein CASSPRTSSGQETQYF.

This chain uses TRBV29-1 with TRBJ2-2; TRBD2 might be the D (5 bases). The CDR3 length is 14 residues. Looked up from germline, CDR1 is SQVTM and CDR2 is ANQGSEA. Deletions cut 5 bases from V and 0 bases from J, with 10 bases between. In DNA form, the CDR3 reads TGCAGCGTTCCGCGGGCTCCGAACACCGGGGAGCTGTTTTTT. This sequence encodes CSVPRAPNTGELFF.

V and J are TRBV28 and TRBJ1-2; D perhaps matches TRBD1 (5 bases). V was pared by 3 bases and J by 4 bases, with 12 bases between. The CDR3 is 14 residues long. CDR1 is MDHEN, CDR2 SYDVKM, per germline. CDR3 nucleotide sequence: TGTGCCAGCAGTTTGATGGGGACCTCCTATGGCTACACCTTC. It is translated as CASSLMGTSYGYTF.

The CDR3 spells CATSREGYTEAFF. CDR3 sequence (DNA): TGTGCCACCAGCAGAGAGGGTTACACTGAAGCTTTCTTT. The chain joins TRBV15 to TRBJ1-1; D ambiguous. Germline V CDR1 and CDR2: LNHNV, YYDKDF (reference sequence). CDR3 length equals 13 residues. Trimming pared 0 bases from V and 3 bases from J, leaving 5 bases between. Drawing the rest from reference TRBV15 and TRBJ1-1, the complete variable domain is DAMVIQNPRYQVTQFGKPVTLSCSQTLNHNVMYWYQQKSSQAPKLLFHYYDKDFNNEADTPDNFQSRRPNTSFCFLDIRSPGLGDTAMYLCATSREGYTEAFFGQGTRLTVV.

In the case of this clonotype: A much larger clone lies a single base off, so this may be a read error. This sequence joins TRBV20-1 and TRBJ2-3; D ambiguous. The CDR3 extends over 14 amino acids. The V and J ends lost 0 bases and 2 bases respectively, with 9 bases between them. Germline CDR1 DFQATT, CDR2 SNEGSKA (reference sequence). The CDR3 DNA sequence: TGCAGTGCTAGAGAGCAGGCGACCACAGATACGCAGTATTTT. It translates to CSAREQATTDTQYF.

The chain is built from TRBV10-3 and TRBJ2-3; D may be TRBD1 (6 bases). V gave up 0 bases and J gave up 0 bases, with 10 bases separating them. In germline, CDR1 is ENHRY, CDR2 SYGVKD. The CDR3 has 16 residues. The CDR3 DNA is TGTGCCATCAGTGAGTCGGGGCAGGGGAGCACAGATACGCAGTATTTT. Translation: CAISESGQGSTDTQYF.

This clonotype has more than one count but fewer than ten. The chain links TRBV27 to TRBJ2-3, with no clear D. V was trimmed by 6 bases and J by 5 bases, leaving 6 bases between them. This CDR3 is 11 amino acids long. CDR1 and CDR2 from the germline V gene are MNHEY and SMNVEV (reference sequence). The CDR3 region has the DNA TGTGCCAGCAGACGATTAGATACGCAGTATTTT. Translating it yields CASRRLDTQYF.

This clonotype was detected once. Here the CDR3 omits its conserved ending phenylalanine or tryptophan, so a read error is the likely source. V and J are TRBV3-1 and TRBJ2-3; D might be TRBD1 (6 bases). V lost 1 base to trimming and J lost 3 bases, with 14 bases between them. The CDR3 is made up of 16 amino acids. The germline V gene has CDR1 LGHDT and CDR2 YNNKEL (reference sequence). CDR3 amino acids: CASSQAMGADTDTQYL. As DNA, the CDR3 is TGTGCCAGCAGCCAAGCAATGGGGGCGGATACAGATACGCAGTATTTG.

This clonotype was observed a handful of times. The chain has TRBV4-3 and TRBJ2-7, with 9 bases matching TRBD1. In germline, CDR1 is LGHNA, CDR2 YSLEER. Unmatched junction bases numbered 9, after V lost 3 bases and J lost 6 bases. This CDR3 spans 15 amino acids. The CDR3: CASSQVLGQGGEQYF. The CDR3 DNA reads as TGCGCCAGCAGCCAGGTACTGGGACAGGGAGGCGAGCAGTACTTC.

The chain uses TRBV12-3 or TRBV12-4 and TRBJ2-7; 13 bases align to TRBD2. The CDR3 extends over 14 amino acids. J lost 7 bases, V lost 5 bases, and 5 bases had no gene match. CDR3 sequence: CASSRLAGGGEQYF. CDR3 bases: TGTGCCAGCAGTCGACTAGCGGGAGGAGGGGAGCAGTACTTC.